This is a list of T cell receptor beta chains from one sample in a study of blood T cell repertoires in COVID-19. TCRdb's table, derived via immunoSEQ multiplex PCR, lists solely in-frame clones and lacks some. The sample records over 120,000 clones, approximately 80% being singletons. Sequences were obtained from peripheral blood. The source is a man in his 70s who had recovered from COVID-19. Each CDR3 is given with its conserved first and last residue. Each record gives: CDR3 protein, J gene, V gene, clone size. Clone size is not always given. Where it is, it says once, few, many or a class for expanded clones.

CDR3: CASKAGTGVAYGYTF
J: TRBJ1-2
V: TRBV6-5
size: NA

CDR3: CASSKRRLGFEETQYF
J: TRBJ2-5
V: TRBV5-1
size: NA

CDR3: CASTTMRDRGSGRGELFF
J: TRBJ2-2
V: TRBV27
size: NA

CDR3: CASSASGTVNTEAFF
J: TRBJ1-1
V: TRBV9
size: NA

CDR3: CASSWSGLAGAYEQYF
J: TRBJ2-7
V: TRBV5-1
size: NA

CDR3: CAIASSYEQYF
J: TRBJ2-7
V: TRBV28
size: NA

CDR3: CASSRGAGQGHTDTQYF
J: TRBJ2-3
V: TRBV3-1/TRBV3-2
size: NA

CDR3: CASSSLKTGGYTGELFF
J: TRBJ2-2
V: TRBV21-1
size: once

CDR3: CASSEPSGTSGYEQYF
J: TRBJ2-7
V: TRBV6-1
size: NA

CDR3: CAISDQTRGPSGEQFF
J: TRBJ2-1
V: TRBV10-3
size: NA

CDR3: CASSEASGRARETQYF
J: TRBJ2-5
V: TRBV10-2
size: NA

CDR3: CASSQDLGQGYGYTF
J: TRBJ1-2
V: TRBV14
size: NA

CDR3: CAWSAGETGNTIYF
J: TRBJ1-3
V: TRBV30
size: NA

CDR3: CASSQERAGSNQPQHF
J: TRBJ1-5
V: TRBV4-1
size: NA

CDR3: CASSRTGQGASGYTF
J: TRBJ1-2
V: TRBV4-3
size: NA

CDR3: CASSPQLGGRLDYEQYF
J: TRBJ2-7
V: TRBV6-2/TRBV6-3
size: NA

CDR3: CASSFTSMNTEAFF
J: TRBJ1-1
V: TRBV5-1
size: NA

CDR3: CASSQDHRLAGFPGANVLTF
J: TRBJ2-6
V: TRBV4-2
size: NA

CDR3: CASSQSRGGRLYEQYF
J: TRBJ2-7
V: TRBV4-1
size: NA

CDR3: CASRSSGNADTQYF
J: TRBJ2-3
V: TRBV27
size: NA

CDR3: CASSGSRGLNGYTF
J: TRBJ1-2
V: TRBV25-1
size: NA

CDR3: CASSYYTSGTTKEKLFF
J: TRBJ1-4
V: TRBV6-2/TRBV6-3
size: NA

CDR3: CASSLTTGNTIYF
J: TRBJ1-3
V: TRBV5-1
size: few

CDR3: CAISEGVEQYF
J: TRBJ2-7
V: TRBV10-3
size: NA

CDR3: CASSFTGGAGTEAFF
J: TRBJ1-1
V: TRBV5-1
size: NA

CDR3: CASSFSTNTEAFF
J: TRBJ1-1
V: TRBV7-9
size: NA

CDR3: CASSDSSGISNEQFF
J: TRBJ2-1
V: TRBV6-4
size: NA

CDR3: CAWRVQGGNSPLHF
J: TRBJ1-6
V: TRBV30
size: NA

CDR3: CATRRDRDSSPLHF
J: TRBJ1-6
V: TRBV15
size: NA

CDR3: CASSYGSAGDGYTF
J: TRBJ1-2
V: TRBV6-5
size: NA

CDR3: CASSLSSGPRNEQFF
J: TRBJ2-1
V: TRBV7-8
size: few

CDR3: CASSSGTSGRGTQYF
J: TRBJ2-5
V: TRBV4-1
size: once

CDR3: CASSFGPSDNSPLHF
J: TRBJ1-6
V: TRBV5-6
size: few

CDR3: CASSLNWSEQFF
J: TRBJ2-1
V: TRBV13
size: NA

CDR3: CATSDRTVGYGYTF
J: TRBJ1-2
V: TRBV24-1
size: NA

CDR3: CASSYRQDANYGYTF
J: TRBJ1-2
V: TRBV6-5
size: NA

CDR3: CASSQGDSTQETQYF
J: TRBJ2-5
V: TRBV4-3
size: once

CDR3: CATSDSTTTEAFF
J: TRBJ1-1
V: TRBV24-1
size: NA

CDR3: CASSPRSGGYTF
J: TRBJ1-2
V: TRBV6-5
size: NA

CDR3: CASSQGVRGANGYTF
J: TRBJ1-2
V: TRBV3-1/TRBV3-2
size: few

CDR3: CASRGQTTNEKLFF
J: TRBJ1-4
V: TRBV5-1
size: NA

CDR3: CASSEVTGGTEAFF
J: TRBJ1-1
V: TRBV6-1
size: once

CDR3: CASSLDRSNTGELFF
J: TRBJ2-2
V: TRBV5-4
size: once

CDR3: CASRRVLGEEAQYF
J: TRBJ2-3
V: TRBV4-1
size: NA

CDR3: CASSQVTGGNTEAFF
J: TRBJ1-1
V: TRBV4-1
size: NA

CDR3: CASSSRDSYEQYF
J: TRBJ2-7
V: TRBV12-3/TRBV12-4
size: NA

CDR3: CASSESRSSNQPQHF
J: TRBJ1-5
V: TRBV2
size: once

CDR3: CAWGRDITPSGANVLTF
J: TRBJ2-6
V: TRBV30
size: NA

CDR3: CASSFRDSHTDTQYF
J: TRBJ2-3
V: TRBV5-1
size: NA

CDR3: CASQPSGRETGELFF
J: TRBJ2-2
V: TRBV19
size: once

CDR3: CASLPPTSVSNEQFF
J: TRBJ2-1
V: TRBV18
size: NA

CDR3: CASSLGPNRDTQYF
J: TRBJ2-3
V: TRBV5-1
size: NA

CDR3: CASSLVGTSGGTDTQYF
J: TRBJ2-3
V: TRBV7-2
size: NA

CDR3: CASSTDRGPLGGNEQFF
J: TRBJ2-1
V: TRBV19
size: NA

CDR3: CASSVTGNNQPQHF
J: TRBJ1-5
V: TRBV7-8
size: once

CDR3: CASSLASTGELFF
J: TRBJ2-2
V: TRBV7-9
size: NA

CDR3: CASSIGTGSNQPQHF
J: TRBJ1-5
V: TRBV19
size: NA

CDR3: CASRFGGGRGDTQYF
J: TRBJ2-3
V: TRBV5-1
size: NA